The rows below give T cell receptor beta chains drawn from one sample of a study of Graves' ophthalmopathy and Graves' hyperthyroidism. TCRdb reprocessed the multiplex PCR reads via MiXCR and lists one record per CDR3 protein. The sample shows approximately 380,000 distinct CDR3 sequences, approximately 21% of them seen only once. Sequencing was performed on peripheral blood. These receptors all stem from a woman between 18 and 29 years old with stable Graves' hyperthyroidism. Both conserved end residues are part of each CDR3. The D gene is left open where the match is weak. Clone size is not always given. Where it is, it says once, few, many or a class for expanded clones.

clone_size	j_call	v_call	d_call	cdr3_aa	cdr3_nt
many	TRBJ2-7	TRBV19	NA	CASSMADEQYF	TGTGCCAGTAGTATGGCGGACGAGCAGTACTTC
NA	TRBJ1-6	TRBV6-2/TRBV6-3	TRBD1	CASSPPGQYSPLHF	TGTGCCAGCAGCCCCCCGGGACAGTATTCACCCCTCCACTTT
many	TRBJ1-1	TRBV12-3/TRBV12-4	NA	CASRPGGGSTEAFF	TGTGCCAGCAGACCCGGGGGGGGGAGCACTGAAGCTTTCTTT
many	TRBJ2-5	TRBV28	NA	CASSLPGLTKETQYF	TGTGCCAGCAGTTTACCGGGACTCACTAAAGAGACCCAGTACTTC
many	TRBJ1-1	TRBV30	NA	CAWSVRHGQDTEAFF	TGTGCCTGGAGTGTACGACACGGTCAGGACACTGAAGCTTTCTTT
many	TRBJ2-2	TRBV20-1	NA	CSARGVLGAGELFF	TGCAGTGCTAGAGGGGTGCTAGGTGCCGGGGAGCTGTTTTTT
NA	TRBJ2-2	TRBV13	NA	CASSLGSGGGTGELFF	TGTGCCAGCAGCTTAGGTTCAGGGGGAGGAACCGGGGAGCTGTTTTTT
NA	TRBJ2-7	TRBV3-1	NA	CASSQDFRDNTYEQYF	TGTGCCAGCAGCCAAGATTTTCGGGACAACACCTACGAGCAGTACTTC
NA	TRBJ1-1	TRBV5-1	NA	CASSLDGMYTDAFF	TGCGCCAGCAGCTTGGACGGCATGTACACTGACGCTTTCTTT
NA	TRBJ1-6	TRBV12-3/TRBV12-4	TRBD1	CASRWDRGSPLHF	TGTGCCAGCAGGTGGGACAGGGGTTCACCCCTCCACTTT
many	TRBJ1-1	TRBV28	NA	CASSLGGASGTEAFF	TGTGCCAGCAGTTTAGGGGGTGCATCGGGCACTGAAGCTTTCTTT
many	TRBJ2-7	TRBV28	NA	CAFPDRRSGVSYEQYF	TGTGCCTTTCCGGACAGGAGAAGCGGGGTCTCCTACGAGCAGTACTTC
many	TRBJ2-5	TRBV20-1	TRBD2	CSRLAGVETQYF	TGCAGTAGACTAGCGGGAGTGGAGACCCAGTACTTC
few	TRBJ2-7	TRBV7-9	NA	CASSWDLQASYEQYF	TGTGCCAGCAGCTGGGACTTACAAGCCTCCTACGAGCAGTACTTC
many	TRBJ2-7	TRBV7-8	NA	CASSPIRAGWIYEQYF	TGTGCCAGCAGCCCCATCCGGGCCGGGTGGATCTACGAGCAGTACTTC
many	TRBJ1-2	TRBV10-3	NA	CAISESGTALYGYTF	TGTGCCATCAGTGAGTCTGGAACAGCGCTCTATGGCTACACCTTC
NA	TRBJ1-1	TRBV24-1	NA	CATSDTGRGNTDAFF	TGTGCCACCAGTGACACCGGGAGAGGGAACACTGATGCTTTCTTT
many	TRBJ2-7	TRBV9	TRBD1	CASSVTGTGLREEQYF	TGTGCCAGCAGCGTAACCGGGACAGGGCTTAGGGAAGAGCAGTACTTC
many	TRBJ1-6	TRBV12-3/TRBV12-4	TRBD1	CASSLLTGGNSPLHF	TGTGCCAGCAGTTTATTGACAGGGGGTAATTCACCCCTCCACTTT
many	TRBJ1-2	TRBV5-1	NA	CASRGTGPHYGYTF	TGCGCCAGCAGGGGCACCGGGCCTCACTATGGCTACACCTTC
few	TRBJ2-2	TRBV12-3/TRBV12-4	NA	CATRGLTGELFF	TGTGCCACTCGAGGGCTCACCGGGGAGCTGTTTTTT
many	TRBJ2-7	TRBV4-1	NA	CASSQEASSNEQYF	TGCGCCAGCAGCCAAGAAGCTAGTTCCAACGAGCAGTACTTC
many	TRBJ1-1	TRBV7-2	TRBD1	CASSPIPGQGSEAFF	TGTGCCAGCAGCCCCATCCCGGGACAGGGTTCTGAAGCTTTCTTT
many	TRBJ1-1	TRBV20-1	TRBD1	CSAREGRGHTEAFF	TGCAGTGCTAGAGAAGGCAGGGGGCACACTGAAGCTTTCTTT
many	TRBJ1-2	TRBV7-2	NA	CASSPQGRRGYTF	TGTGCCAGCAGCCCCCAAGGGCGCCGTGGCTACACCTTC
many	TRBJ2-7	TRBV10-3	NA	CAISEGQIVYEQYF	TGTGCCATCAGTGAGGGACAGATTGTCTACGAGCAGTACTTC
many	TRBJ1-1	TRBV5-1	NA	CASSQSWGEAFF	TGCGCCAGCAGCCAGTCATGGGGAGAAGCTTTCTTT
many	TRBJ2-5	TRBV5-6	TRBD2	CASSVLAEETQYF	TGTGCCAGCAGCGTACTAGCGGAAGAGACCCAGTACTTC
many	TRBJ2-7	TRBV2	NA	CASYTVIEYEQYF	TGTGCCAGCTACACCGTTATTGAGTACGAGCAGTACTTC
once	TRBJ1-6	TRBV3-1	TRBD1	CASSQKGQGLWPLHF	TGTGCCAGCAGCCAAAAGGGACAGGGCTTGTGGCCCCTCCACTTT
many	TRBJ1-2	TRBV28	NA	CASSRDYYGYTF	TGTGCCAGCAGTCGAGACTACTATGGCTACACCTTC
NA	TRBJ1-2	TRBV25-1	TRBD1	CASSGQGGGYGYTF	TGTGCCAGCAGTGGGCAGGGGGGGGGGTATGGCTACACCTTC
NA	TRBJ2-7	TRBV12-3/TRBV12-4	NA	CASSMGPSSEQYF	TGTGCCAGCAGTATGGGTCCGTCCTCCGAGCAGTACTTC
NA	TRBJ1-2	TRBV12-3/TRBV12-4	TRBD1	CASSLRGGARFGSYYGYTF	TGTGCCAGCAGTTTAAGAGGGGGCGCTAGGTTCGGGTCGTACTATGGCTACACCTTC
many	TRBJ2-7	TRBV7-9	NA	CASSLNPLEQYF	TGTGCCAGCAGCCTAAATCCCCTCGAGCAGTACTTC
many	TRBJ2-7	TRBV24-1	TRBD2	CATSDTGSGDYEQYF	TGTGCCACCAGTGATACGGGTAGCGGGGATTACGAGCAGTACTTC
many	TRBJ1-5	TRBV19	NA	CASSSGTELAQHF	TGTGCCAGTTCCTCGGGTACGGAATTGGCCCAGCATTTT
few	TRBJ2-7	TRBV18	NA	CASSYRRASLGDEQYF	TGTGCCAGCTCGTACCGCCGGGCCAGCTTGGGGGACGAGCAGTACTTC
NA	TRBJ1-2	TRBV12-3/TRBV12-4	NA	CASSFRVQGNGYTF	TGTGCCAGCAGTTTTAGGGTCCAGGGGAATGGCTACACCTTC
many	TRBJ1-6	TRBV12-3/TRBV12-4	TRBD1	CASSPRTGNNSPLHF	TGTGCCAGCAGCCCCCGGACAGGGAATAATTCACCCCTCCACTTT